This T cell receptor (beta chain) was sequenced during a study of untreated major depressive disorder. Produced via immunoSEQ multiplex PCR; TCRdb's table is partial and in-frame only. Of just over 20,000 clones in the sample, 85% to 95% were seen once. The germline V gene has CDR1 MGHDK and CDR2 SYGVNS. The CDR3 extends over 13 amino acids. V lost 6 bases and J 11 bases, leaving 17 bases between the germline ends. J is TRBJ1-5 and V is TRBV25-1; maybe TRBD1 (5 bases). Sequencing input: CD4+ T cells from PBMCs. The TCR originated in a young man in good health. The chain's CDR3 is CASSPTAGGSQHF. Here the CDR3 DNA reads TGTGCCAGCAGCCCGACGGCGGGGGGGTCCCAGCATTTT.